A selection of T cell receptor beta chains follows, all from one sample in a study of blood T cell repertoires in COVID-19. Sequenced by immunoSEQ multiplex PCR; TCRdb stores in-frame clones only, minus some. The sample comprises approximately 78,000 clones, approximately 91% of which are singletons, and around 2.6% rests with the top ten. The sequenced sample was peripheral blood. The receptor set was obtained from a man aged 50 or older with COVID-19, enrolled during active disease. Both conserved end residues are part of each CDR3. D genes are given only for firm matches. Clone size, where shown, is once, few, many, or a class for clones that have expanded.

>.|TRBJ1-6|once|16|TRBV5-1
TGCGCCAGCAGCAGGGAGGGGCAGGACTATAATTCACCCCTCCACTTT
CASSREGQDYNSPLHF
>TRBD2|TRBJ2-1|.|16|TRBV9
TGTGCCAGCAGCGTAGCTAGTGGACTAGAGAACAATGAGCAGTTCTTC
CASSVASGLENNEQFF
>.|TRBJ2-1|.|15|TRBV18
TGTGCCAGCTCACCGCTGCTCGCGGCTTACAATGAGCAGTTCTTC
CASSPLLAAYNEQFF
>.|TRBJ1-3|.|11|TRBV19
TGTGCCAGTAGCGGTGGAAACACCATATATTTT
CASSGGNTIYF
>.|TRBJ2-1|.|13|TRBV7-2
TGTGCCAGCAGCTTAGACTACTACAATGAGCAGTTCTTC
CASSLDYYNEQFF
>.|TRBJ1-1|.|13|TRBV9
TGTGCCAGCAGCGACTCTCCCAACACTGAAGCTTTCTTT
CASSDSPNTEAFF
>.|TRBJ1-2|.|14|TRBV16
TGTGCCAGCAGCCAATCGGGAGGGAACTATGGCTACACCTTC
CASSQSGGNYGYTF
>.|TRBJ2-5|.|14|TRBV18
TGTGCCAGCTCACCACCTCCAGACCAAGAGACCCAGTACTTC
CASSPPPDQETQYF
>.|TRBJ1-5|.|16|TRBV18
TGTGCCAGCTCATTTGGGCGGACATATAGCAATCAGCCCCAGCATTTT
CASSFGRTYSNQPQHF
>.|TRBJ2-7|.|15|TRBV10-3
TGTGCCATCAGTCCGCAACAGGGAGAGTCGGGCGAGCAGTACTTC
CAISPQQGESGEQYF
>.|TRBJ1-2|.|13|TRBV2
TGTGCCAGCAGTGAAGTTACAGGTGGTGGCTACACCTTC
CASSEVTGGGYTF
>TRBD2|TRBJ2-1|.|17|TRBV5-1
TGCGCCAGCAGCCCAAGCGGGACTAGCCCTAAAAACGATGAGCAGTTCTTC
CASSPSGTSPKNDEQFF
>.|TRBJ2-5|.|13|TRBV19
TGTGCCAGTAGTCGATGGGCCGAAGAGACCCAGTACTTC
CASSRWAEETQYF
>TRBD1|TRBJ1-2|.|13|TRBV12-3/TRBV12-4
TGTGCCAGCAGTCGCACAGGGGAATATGGCTACACCTTC
CASSRTGEYGYTF
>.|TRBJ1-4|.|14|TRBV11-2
TGTGCCAGCAGCCTAGTGCAGTTTAATGAAAAACTGTTTTTT
CASSLVQFNEKLFF
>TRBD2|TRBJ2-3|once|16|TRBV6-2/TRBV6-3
TGTGCCAGCAGCCGGACTAGCGGGAGGGGCACAGATACGCAGTATTTT
CASSRTSGRGTDTQYF
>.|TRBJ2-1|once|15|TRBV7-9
TGTGCCAGCAGCCTAACCCCGACAGGCTCCAATGAGCAGTTCTTC
CASSLTPTGSNEQFF
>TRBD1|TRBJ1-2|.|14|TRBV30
TGTGCCTGGAGCTGGGGACAGGGTCTCTATGGCTACACCTTC
CAWSWGQGLYGYTF
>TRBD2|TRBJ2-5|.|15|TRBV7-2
TGTGCCAGCAGCCGCACTAGCGGGGCTCAAGAGACCCAGTACTTC
CASSRTSGAQETQYF
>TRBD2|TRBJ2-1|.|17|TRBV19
TGTGCCAGTAGTACTCTCGGACTAGCGGGACGTAGGGGTGAGCAGTTCTTC
CASSTLGLAGRRGEQFF
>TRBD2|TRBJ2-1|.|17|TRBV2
TGTGCCAGCAGGTACGGGACTAGCGGGGCCTCCTACAATGAGCAGTTCTTC
CASRYGTSGASYNEQFF
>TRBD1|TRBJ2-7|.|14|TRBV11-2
TGTGCCAGCAGCCTCGGACAGGGGGCCCACGAGCAGTACTTC
CASSLGQGAHEQYF